This passage covers 18 T cell receptor beta chains from one sample sequenced in a study of T cell repertoires in cytomegalovirus infection. TCRdb reprocessed the reads with MiXCR, giving one entry per CDR3 protein. The top ten hold around 2.6% of the sample, which has under 350,000 distinct CDR3 sequences, about 9.1% seen once. The sequencing sample was made of PBMCs. These receptors originate from a human donor in good health (CMV status not recorded). Some clones in this sample may be carry-over from other donors' samples.

The genes are TRBV7-6 and TRBJ1-2; possibly TRBD1 for D (6 bases). Trimming took off 0 bases at V and 4 bases at J, with 15 bases between the two ends. The CDR3 loop spans 16 amino acids. CDR1 SGHVS and CDR2 FNYEAQ come from the germline V gene. The chain's CDR3 is CASSLALGQRGYGYTF. In DNA, the CDR3 is TGTGCCAGCAGCTTAGCGCTGGGACAACGGGGCTATGGCTACACCTTC.

This clonotype came up a few times. The chain has TRBV9 and TRBJ2-1; D is uncertain. This CDR3 has 15 residues. The germline gives CDR1 SGDLS, CDR2 YYNGEE. V lost 0 bases and J 2 bases, leaving 9 bases between the germline ends. The CDR3 DNA reads TGTGCCAGCAGCGTAGCTACTGGCACCTACAATGAGCAGTTCTTC. Translated: CASSVATGTYNEQFF.

J is TRBJ2-2 and V is TRBV5-4; a possible D gene is TRBD1 (6 bases). Trimming pared 2 bases from V and 6 bases from J, leaving 11 bases between. CDR1 and CDR2 from the germline V gene are SGHNT and YYREEE (reference sequence). The CDR3 totals 14 residues. The CDR3 region has the DNA TGTGCCAGCAGCTTAACAGGGATCCCCGGGGAGCTGTTTTTT. Translation gives CASSLTGIPGELFF.

This clonotype was recorded many times. The chain combines TRBV20-1 with TRBJ2-2; 7 nucleotides match TRBD2. CDR1 and CDR2 from the germline V gene are DFQATT and SNEGSKA (reference sequence). The CDR3 contains 13 residues. The ends lost 3 bases at V and 5 bases at J; junction bases unmatched: 3. CDR3 region: CSASLGGTGELFF. CDR3 DNA: TGCAGTGCTAGCCTCGGGGGGACCGGGGAGCTGTTTTTT.

This chain connects TRBV14 to TRBJ2-3; D gene ambiguous. Germline V gives CDR1 SGHDN, CDR2 FVKESK. V was pared by 4 bases and J by 0 bases, with 8 bases between. This CDR3 region has 14 residues. This CDR3 is CASSRWRSTDTQYF. CDR3 coding DNA: TGTGCCAGCAGCCGGTGGCGGAGCACAGATACGCAGTATTTT.

In its sample, this clonotype was seen many times. The chain couples TRBV6-5 to TRBJ2-3, with D tentatively TRBD1 (6 bases). Germline lookup yields CDR1 MNHEY and CDR2 SVGAGI. The CDR3 covers 16 residues. With 0 bases removed from V and 3 bases from J, the gap between germline ends came to 13 bases. The CDR3 nucleotides read TGTGCCAGCAGTTACTCGGGGGCTTACTTAACAGATACGCAGTATTTT. Translation gives CASSYSGAYLTDTQYF.

In its sample, this clonotype was seen many times. The gene calls are TRBV2 and TRBJ1-6; D ambiguous. This CDR3 has 14 residues. The germline CDR1 and CDR2 sequences are SNHLY and FYNNEI. Trimming removed 3 bases from V and 5 bases from J, with 8 bases in between. The CDR3 here is CASSETRDNSPLHF. CDR3 DNA: TGTGCCAGCAGTGAGACAAGGGATAATTCACCCCTCCACTTT.

This clonotype came up many times. This chain uses TRBV20-1 with TRBJ2-7; 9 bases are shared with TRBD2. Germline V CDR1 and CDR2: DFQATT, SNEGSKA (reference sequence). The CDR3 totals 14 residues. With 1 base clipped from V and 3 bases from J, the junction kept 4 bases outside the gene matches. The CDR3 DNA sequence: TGCAGTGCTAGAGTGCAGCGGGGGGACTACGAGCAGTACTTC. Translating gives CSARVQRGDYEQYF.

The gene calls are TRBV3-1 and TRBJ2-1, with D possibly matching TRBD2 (7 bases). The CDR3 spans 14 residues. V was pared by 1 base and J by 9 bases, with 13 bases between. CDR1 and CDR2 (germline): LGHDT, YNNKEL (reference sequence). DNA of the CDR3: TGTGCCAGCAGCCAAGGTGGGGGGGCCTTTGAGCAGTTCTTC. It is translated as CASSQGGGAFEQFF.

Concerning this clonotype itself: This may stem from a read error, because a much larger clone lies one nucleotide away. In this CDR3 the conserved last residue, phenylalanine or tryptophan, is missing, so a read error is likely. The chain combines TRBV20-1 with TRBJ2-7; perhaps D is TRBD1 or TRBD2 (6 bases each). CDR3 length: 15 residues. V was cut by 5 bases and J by 7 bases, with 24 bases left in between. In germline, CDR1 is DFQATT, CDR2 SNEGSKA (reference sequence). DNA of the CDR3: TGCAGTGCTCAAAGGAGGGGGGACTGGCTACGAGAGCAGTACCTC. It specifies CSAQRRGDWLREQYL.

At least ten counts were recorded for this clonotype. The rearrangement joins TRBV6-6 to TRBJ1-5, with D unclear. From germline, CDR1 is MNHNY and CDR2 SVGAGI (reference sequence). The CDR3 has 15 amino acids. Trimming removed 2 bases at V and 0 bases at J, with 8 bases between. In nucleotides, the CDR3 is TGTGCCAGCAGTTACGGACCAGGTAGCAATCAGCCCCAGCATTTT. Amino acid sequence: CASSYGPGSNQPQHF.

This clonotype was picked up many times. V usage is TRBV25-1 and J usage is TRBJ2-2; weak D call: TRBD1 (7 bases). From germline, CDR1 is MGHDK and CDR2 SYGVNS. The CDR3 is 16 amino acids. V was shortened by 0 bases and J by 3 bases, with 11 bases between the two germline ends. CDR3 residues: CASSEYDRDYTGELFF. CDR3 coding DNA: TGTGCCAGCAGTGAATACGACAGGGACTACACCGGGGAGCTGTTTTTT.

The chain links TRBV10-1 to TRBJ1-6; weak D call: TRBD1 (5 bases). The CDR3 is made up of 14 amino acids. Germline V gene data show CDR1 as WNHNN and CDR2 as SYGVQD (reference sequence). V dropped 4 bases and J dropped 8 bases, with 12 bases sitting between them. Here the CDR3 reads CASSAGPQYSPLHF. The CDR3 region has the DNA TGCGCCAGCAGTGCGGGACCGCAATATTCACCCCTCCACTTT.

In its sample, this clonotype was seen many times. The genes are TRBV29-1 and TRBJ2-2; D gene unclear. The CDR3 extends over 12 amino acids. Germline V gene sequence: CDR1 SQVTM, CDR2 ANQGSEA. V was clipped by 8 bases and J by 8 bases, with 15 bases between them. DNA for the CDR3: TGCAGCCTCCCAGGCTCCGGGGGGGAGCTGTTTTTT. It specifies CSLPGSGGELFF.

This clonotype was counted many times. CDR3 sequence: CASSSGQGKNEQFF. As DNA, the CDR3 is TGTGCCAGCAGCTCAGGACAGGGGAAGAATGAGCAGTTCTTC. V is TRBV7-2 and J is TRBJ2-1, with 9 bases lining up with TRBD1. Unmatched junction bases numbered 5, after V lost 4 bases and J lost 7 bases. From germline, CDR1 is SGHTA and CDR2 FQGNSA. This CDR3 contains 14 residues.

This clonotype was counted at least ten times. This chain links TRBV7-2 with TRBJ1-1; D is perhaps TRBD1 (6 bases). V was pared by 4 bases and J by 2 bases, with 14 bases between. The CDR3 is made up of 15 amino acids. From germline, CDR1 is SGHTA and CDR2 FQGNSA. The CDR3 sequence: CASSSHAQGNTEAFF. The CDR3 nucleotides are TGTGCCAGCAGCTCCCATGCACAGGGAAACACTGAAGCTTTCTTT. The full variable domain, with the rest looked up from reference TRBV7-2 and TRBJ1-1, is GAGVSQSPSNKVTEKGKDVELRCDPISGHTALYWYRQSLGQGLEFLIYFQGNSAPDKSGLPSDRFSAERTGGSVSTLTIQRTQQEDSAVYLCASSSHAQGNTEAFFGQGTRLTVV.

This clonotype was seen at least ten times. This sequence joins TRBV5-5 and TRBJ1-1; D might be TRBD1 (6 bases). The CDR3 is 16 residues long. Germline V gene lookup returns CDR1 SGHKS and CDR2 YYEKEE (reference sequence). Trimming left V 3 bases short and J 0 bases short, with 15 bases between. The DNA of the CDR3 is TGTGCCAGCAGCTCTAGCGGGGGCCGCATGAACACTGAAGCTTTCTTT. Translating gives CASSSSGGRMNTEAFF.

At least ten counts were recorded for this clonotype. V gene TRBV7-9 combines with J gene TRBJ2-1, with 9 bases matching TRBD2. This CDR3 is 17 amino acids long. Germline-derived CDR1 and CDR2 are SEHNR and FQNEAQ (reference sequence). J gave up 6 bases and V 5 bases, and 14 bases lay outside the gene matches. The CDR3 loop reads CASSPSSAGGPLNEQFF. The DNA for the CDR3 is TGTGCCAGCAGCCCCAGCTCGGCGGGGGGGCCCCTCAATGAGCAGTTCTTC.